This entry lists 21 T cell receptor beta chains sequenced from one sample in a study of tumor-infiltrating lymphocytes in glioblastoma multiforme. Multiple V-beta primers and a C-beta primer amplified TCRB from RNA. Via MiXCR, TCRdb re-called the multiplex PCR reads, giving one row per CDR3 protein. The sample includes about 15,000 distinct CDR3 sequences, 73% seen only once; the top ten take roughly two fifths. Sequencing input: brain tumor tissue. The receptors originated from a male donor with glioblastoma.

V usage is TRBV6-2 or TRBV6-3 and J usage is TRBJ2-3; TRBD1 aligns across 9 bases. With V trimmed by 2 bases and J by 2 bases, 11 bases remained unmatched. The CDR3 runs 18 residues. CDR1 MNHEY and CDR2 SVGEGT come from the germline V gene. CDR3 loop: CASSYISGTGHITDTQYF. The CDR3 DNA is TGTGCCAGCAGTTACATCTCCGGGACAGGGCACATCACAGATACGCAGTATTTT.

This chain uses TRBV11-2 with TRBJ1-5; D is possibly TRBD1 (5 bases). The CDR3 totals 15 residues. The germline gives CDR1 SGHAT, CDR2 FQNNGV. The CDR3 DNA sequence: TGTGCTGGCAGCTACGGGACTGGGGGCAATCAGCCCCAGCATTTT. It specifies CAGSYGTGGNQPQHF.

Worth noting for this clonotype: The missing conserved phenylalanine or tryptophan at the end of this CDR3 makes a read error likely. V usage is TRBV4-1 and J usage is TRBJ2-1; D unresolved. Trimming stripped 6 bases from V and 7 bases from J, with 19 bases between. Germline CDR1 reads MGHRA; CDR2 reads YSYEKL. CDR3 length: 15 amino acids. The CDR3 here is CASSKEEKPFNEQFL. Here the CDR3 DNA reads TGCGCCAGCAGTAAAGAAGAAAAGCCCTTTAATGAGCAGTTCTTA.

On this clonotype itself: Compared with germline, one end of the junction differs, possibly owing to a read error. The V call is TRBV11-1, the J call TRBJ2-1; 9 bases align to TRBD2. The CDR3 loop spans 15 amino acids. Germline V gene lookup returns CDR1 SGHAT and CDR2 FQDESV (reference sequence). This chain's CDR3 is CASSLSGGLNNKQFF. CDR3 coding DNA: TGTGCAAGCAGCCTAAGCGGGGGGCTAAACAATAAGCAGTTCTTC.

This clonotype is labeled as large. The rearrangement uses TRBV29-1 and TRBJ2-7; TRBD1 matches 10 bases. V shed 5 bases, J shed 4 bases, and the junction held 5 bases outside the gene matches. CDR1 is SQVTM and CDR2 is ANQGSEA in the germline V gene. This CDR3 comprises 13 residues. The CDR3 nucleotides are TGCAGCGTTACCGGGACAGGGGATTACGAGCAGTACTTC. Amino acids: CSVTGTGDYEQYF.

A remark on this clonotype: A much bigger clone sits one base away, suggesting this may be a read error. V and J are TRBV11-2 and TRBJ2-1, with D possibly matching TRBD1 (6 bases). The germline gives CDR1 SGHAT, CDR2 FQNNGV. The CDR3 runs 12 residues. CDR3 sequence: CASLDRGNEQLF. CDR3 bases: TGTGCCAGCTTAGATAGGGGGAATGAGCAGTTATTC.

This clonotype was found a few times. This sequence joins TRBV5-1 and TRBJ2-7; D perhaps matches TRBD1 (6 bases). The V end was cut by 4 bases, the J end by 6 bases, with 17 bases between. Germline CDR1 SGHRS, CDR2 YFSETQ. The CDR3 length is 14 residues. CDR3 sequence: CASSVTGTTLEQYF. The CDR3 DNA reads TGCGCCAGCAGCGTCACCGGGACAACGCTCGAGCAGTACTTC. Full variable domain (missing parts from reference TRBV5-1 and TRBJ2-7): KAGVTQTPRYLIKTRGQQVTLSCSPISGHRSVSWYQQTPGQGLQFLFEYFSETQRNKGNFPGRFSGRQFSNSRSEMNVSTLELGDSALYLCASSVTGTTLEQYFGPGTRLTVT.

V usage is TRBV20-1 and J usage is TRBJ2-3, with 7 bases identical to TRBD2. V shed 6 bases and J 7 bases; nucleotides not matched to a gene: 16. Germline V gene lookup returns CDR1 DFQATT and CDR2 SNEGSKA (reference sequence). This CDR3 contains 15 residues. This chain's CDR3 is CSALRGGTTLNTQYF. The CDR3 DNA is TGCAGTGCCCTAAGGGGAGGGACGACCCTTAATACGCAGTATTTT.

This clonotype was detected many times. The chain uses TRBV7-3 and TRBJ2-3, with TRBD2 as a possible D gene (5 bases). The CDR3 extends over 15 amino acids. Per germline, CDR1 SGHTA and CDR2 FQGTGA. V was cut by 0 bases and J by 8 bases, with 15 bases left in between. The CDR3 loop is CASSLTGEMGGTQYF. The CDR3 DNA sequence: TGTGCCAGCAGCTTAACGGGAGAGATGGGTGGTACGCAGTATTTT.

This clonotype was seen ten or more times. CDR3 DNA: TGTGCCAGCAGCGCCTGGGGCGGTAGCACAGATACGCAGTATTTT. Its translation: CASSAWGGSTDTQYF. This sequence joins TRBV11-3 and TRBJ2-3, with a weak D call TRBD1 (5 bases). V lost 5 bases and J 0 bases, leaving 12 bases between the germline ends. Germline CDR1 SGHNT, CDR2 YENEEA. The CDR3 contains 15 residues.

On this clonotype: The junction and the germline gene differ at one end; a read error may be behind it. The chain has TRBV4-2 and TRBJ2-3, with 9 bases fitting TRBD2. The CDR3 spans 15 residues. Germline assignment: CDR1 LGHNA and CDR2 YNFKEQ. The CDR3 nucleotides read TGTGCCTGCAGCCAAGGGACTAGCAACACAGATACGCAGTATTTT. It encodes CACSQGTSNTDTQYF.

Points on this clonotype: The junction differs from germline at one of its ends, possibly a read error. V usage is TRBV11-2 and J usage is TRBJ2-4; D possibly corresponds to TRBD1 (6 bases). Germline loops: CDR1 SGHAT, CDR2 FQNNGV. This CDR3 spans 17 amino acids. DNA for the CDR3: TGTGCCAGCAGCGAAGGGACATGGGGCGCCCACAAAAACGTTCAGTACTTC. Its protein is CASSEGTWGAHKNVQYF.

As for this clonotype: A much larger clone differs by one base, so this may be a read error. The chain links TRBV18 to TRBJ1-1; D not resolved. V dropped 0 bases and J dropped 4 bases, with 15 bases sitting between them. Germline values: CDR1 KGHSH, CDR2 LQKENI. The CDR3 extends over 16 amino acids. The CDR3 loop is CASSPPRVGGFTEAFF. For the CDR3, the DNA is TGTGCCAGCTCACCACCGAGGGTGGGTGGATTCACTGAAGCTTTCTTT.

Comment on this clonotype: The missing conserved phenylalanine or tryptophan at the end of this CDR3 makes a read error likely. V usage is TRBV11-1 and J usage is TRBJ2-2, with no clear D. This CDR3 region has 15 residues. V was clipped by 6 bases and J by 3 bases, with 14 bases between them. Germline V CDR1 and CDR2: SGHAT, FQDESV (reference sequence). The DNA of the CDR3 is TGTGCCAGCAGAGTGATGGCGACGGACACCGGGGAGCTGTTTTTA. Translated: CASRVMATDTGELFL.

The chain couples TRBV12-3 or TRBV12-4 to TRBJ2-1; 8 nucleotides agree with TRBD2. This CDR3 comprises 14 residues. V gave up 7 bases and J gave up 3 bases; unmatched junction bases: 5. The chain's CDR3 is CASTLSGGYNEQFF. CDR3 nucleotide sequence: TGTGCCAGCACCCTGAGCGGGGGCTACAATGAGCAGTTCTTC.

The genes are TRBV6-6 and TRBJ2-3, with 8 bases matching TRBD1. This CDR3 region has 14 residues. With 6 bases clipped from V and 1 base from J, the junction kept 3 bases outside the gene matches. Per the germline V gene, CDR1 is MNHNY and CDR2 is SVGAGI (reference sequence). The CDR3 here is CASSQDRGTDTQYF. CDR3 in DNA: TGTGCCAGCAGCCAGGACAGGGGCACAGATACGCAGTATTTT.

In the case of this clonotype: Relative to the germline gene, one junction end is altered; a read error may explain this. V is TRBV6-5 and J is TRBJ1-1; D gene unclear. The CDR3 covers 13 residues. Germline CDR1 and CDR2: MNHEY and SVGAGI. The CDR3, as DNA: TGTACCATCAGTTGGACGGCGAACACTGAGGCTTTCTTT. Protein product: CTISWTANTEAFF.

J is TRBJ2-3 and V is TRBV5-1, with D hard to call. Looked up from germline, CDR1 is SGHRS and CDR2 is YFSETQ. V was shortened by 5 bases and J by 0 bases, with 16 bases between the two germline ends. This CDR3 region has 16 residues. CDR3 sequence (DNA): TGCGCCAGCAGTGGCGAGGCGGACGGGAGCACAGATACGCAGTATTTT. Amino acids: CASSGEADGSTDTQYF.

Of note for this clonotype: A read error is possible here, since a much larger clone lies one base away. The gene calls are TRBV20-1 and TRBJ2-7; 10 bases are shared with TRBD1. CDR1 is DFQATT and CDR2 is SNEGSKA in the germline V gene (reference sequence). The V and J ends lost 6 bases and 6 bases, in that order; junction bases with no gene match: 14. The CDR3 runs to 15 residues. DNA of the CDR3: TGCAGTGCGCAGGGGCCGGGACAGGGGTCTTCCGAGCAGTACTTC. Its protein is CSAQGPGQGSSEQYF.

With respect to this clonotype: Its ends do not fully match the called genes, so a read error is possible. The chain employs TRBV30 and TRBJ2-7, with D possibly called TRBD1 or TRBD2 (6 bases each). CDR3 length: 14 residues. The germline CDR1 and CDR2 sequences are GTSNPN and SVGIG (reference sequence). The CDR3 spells CAWSNGPGANDQYF. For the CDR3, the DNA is TGTGCCTGGAGTAACGGCCCGGGGGCCAACGATCAGTACTTC.

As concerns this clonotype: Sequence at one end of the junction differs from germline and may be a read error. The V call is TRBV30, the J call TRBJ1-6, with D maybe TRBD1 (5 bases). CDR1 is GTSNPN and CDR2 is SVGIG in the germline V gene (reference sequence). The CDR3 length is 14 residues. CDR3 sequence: CAWNEGTSNSPHHF. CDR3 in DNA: TGTGCCTGGAATGAAGGGACCTCGAATTCACCCCACCACTTT.